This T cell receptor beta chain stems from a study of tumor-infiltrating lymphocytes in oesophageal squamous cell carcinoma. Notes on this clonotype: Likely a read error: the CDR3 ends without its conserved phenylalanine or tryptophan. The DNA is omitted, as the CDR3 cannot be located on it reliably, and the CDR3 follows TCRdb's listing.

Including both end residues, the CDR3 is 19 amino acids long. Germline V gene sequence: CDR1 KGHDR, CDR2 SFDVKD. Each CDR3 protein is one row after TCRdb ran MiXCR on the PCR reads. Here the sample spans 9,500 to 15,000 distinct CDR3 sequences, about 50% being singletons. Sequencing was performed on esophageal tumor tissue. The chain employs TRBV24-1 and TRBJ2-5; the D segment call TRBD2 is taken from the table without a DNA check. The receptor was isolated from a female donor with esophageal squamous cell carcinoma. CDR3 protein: CATSEGLAGGWANVLTFGA.